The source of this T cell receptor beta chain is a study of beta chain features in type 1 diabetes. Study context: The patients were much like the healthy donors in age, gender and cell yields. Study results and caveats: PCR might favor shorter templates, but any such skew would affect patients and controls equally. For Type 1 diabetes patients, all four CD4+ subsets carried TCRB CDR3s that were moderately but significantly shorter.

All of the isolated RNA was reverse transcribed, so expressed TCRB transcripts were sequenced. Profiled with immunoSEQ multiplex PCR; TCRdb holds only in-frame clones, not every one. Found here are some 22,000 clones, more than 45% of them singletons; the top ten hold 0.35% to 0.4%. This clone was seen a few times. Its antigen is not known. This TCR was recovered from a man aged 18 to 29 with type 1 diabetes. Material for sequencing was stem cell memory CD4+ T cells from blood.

CDR3 amino acids: CASSLVLAGGTDTQYF. CDR3 bases: TGTGCCAGCAGCTTGGTGCTAGCGGGGGGCACAGATACGCAGTATTTT. The chain uses TRBV5-4 and TRBJ2-3; 10 bases align to TRBD2. The germline V gene encodes CDR1 SGHNT and CDR2 YYREEE (reference sequence). The CDR3 length is 16 residues. V was pared by 0 bases and J by 1 base, with 2 bases of the junction left unmatched.